Following are 16 T cell receptor beta chains from one sample sequenced in a study of T cell responses to AZD1222 COVID-19 vaccine. Measured with immunoSEQ multiplex PCR; TCRdb has only the in-frame clones, and not every one. The data show roughly 91,000 clones, with approximately 89% seen just once and 2.2% held by the top ten. The material sequenced was peripheral blood, taken on day 0 of AZD1222 vaccination. These receptors all stem from an adult in good health.

This clone was recorded a few times. This chain uses TRBV12-3 or TRBV12-4 with TRBJ2-1; tentatively, D is TRBD2 (6 bases). Trimming pared 7 bases from V and 7 bases from J, leaving 14 bases between. The CDR3 sequence is 13 residues long. The CDR3 loop is CASTPGRRNEQFF. CDR3 DNA sequence: TGTGCCAGCACTCCCGGGAGAAGGAATGAGCAGTTCTTC.

The chain couples TRBV6-5 to TRBJ1-6, with D possibly matching TRBD1 (5 bases). Per germline, CDR1 MNHEY and CDR2 SVGAGI. V was trimmed by 6 bases and J by 5 bases, leaving 11 bases between them. The CDR3 has 14 amino acids. The CDR3 bases are TGTGCCAGCAGGCCGGGACGAAATAATTCACCCCTCCACTTT. Amino acids: CASRPGRNNSPLHF.

V usage is TRBV5-1 and J usage is TRBJ2-7; no definite D call. Trimming shortened V by 4 bases and J by 7 bases, and 18 bases separated the two germline ends. The germline gives CDR1 SGHRS, CDR2 YFSETQ. The CDR3 loop spans 14 amino acids. The CDR3 region is CASSHPGSPREQYF. In DNA, the CDR3 is TGCGCCAGCAGCCATCCCGGCTCCCCCAGAGAGCAGTACTTC. The entire variable domain, with the rest obtained from reference TRBV5-1 and TRBJ2-7, is as follows: KAGVTQTPRYLIKTRGQQVTLSCSPISGHRSVSWYQQTPGQGLQFLFEYFSETQRNKGNFPGRFSGRQFSNSRSEMNVSTLELGDSALYLCASSHPGSPREQYFGPGTRLTVT.

V and J are TRBV6-1 and TRBJ1-6, with TRBD1 as a possible D gene (5 bases). V lost 0 bases to trimming and J lost 8 bases, with 11 bases between them. Germline V gene lookup returns CDR1 MNHNS and CDR2 SASEGT. This CDR3 spans 15 amino acids. Written as DNA, the CDR3 is TGTGCCAGCAGTGAAGCGCTGACGGGGGATTCACCCCTCCACTTT. It yields the protein CASSEALTGDSPLHF.

The chain employs TRBV19 and TRBJ1-2, with D perhaps matching TRBD1 (5 bases). The CDR3 contains 14 residues. Trimming removed 3 bases at V and 7 bases at J, with 15 bases between. CDR1 and CDR2 (germline): LNHDA, SQIVND (reference sequence). CDR3 in amino acids: CASSIGEGMGGYTF. The CDR3 DNA reads as TGTGCCAGTAGTATCGGAGAGGGGATGGGTGGCTACACCTTC.

The chain links TRBV30 to TRBJ1-4, with a possible D match to TRBD1 (5 bases). The CDR3 has 14 residues. V shed 3 bases and J shed 8 bases, with 16 bases lying between them. CDR1 and CDR2 (germline): GTSNPN, SVGIG (reference sequence). DNA of the CDR3: TGTGCCTGGAGCAGTAAGGGGTTAAGGGAAAAACTGTTTTTT. It encodes CAWSSKGLREKLFF.

V gene TRBV6-5 combines with J gene TRBJ1-6; 10 bases line up with TRBD1. The CDR3 loop spans 14 amino acids. Germline CDR1 is MNHEY and CDR2 is SVGAGI. The J segment lost 10 bases and the V segment lost 5 bases, leaving 5 bases of the junction unmatched. The CDR3 is CASSPDRGQSPLHF. The CDR3 region has the DNA TGTGCCAGCAGTCCCGACAGGGGGCAGTCACCCCTCCACTTT.

This chain connects TRBV19 to TRBJ1-3; 7 nucleotides match TRBD1. Germline V lookup: CDR1 LNHDA, CDR2 SQIVND (reference sequence). With V trimmed by 7 bases and J by 5 bases, 5 bases remained unmatched. The CDR3 totals 13 residues. This chain's CDR3 is CASIPDRRNTIYF. CDR3 nucleotide sequence: TGTGCCAGTATCCCGGACAGGAGAAACACCATATATTTT.

This clone turned up a few times. The rearrangement uses TRBV7-2 and TRBJ2-7, with D possibly TRBD2 on 5 matching bases. CDR3 length: 14 residues. Germline values: CDR1 SGHTA, CDR2 FQGNSA. V lost 5 bases, J lost 2 bases, and 13 bases lay in between. This chain's CDR3 is CASSTYKEAYEQYF. Here the CDR3 DNA reads TGTGCCAGCAGCACCTACAAGGAGGCCTACGAGCAGTACTTC.

This clone has only one observation. The chain couples TRBV3-1 (or the pseudogene TRBV3-2) to TRBJ1-1; D is unclear. This CDR3 is 15 amino acids long. Germline V lookup: CDR1 LGHDT, CDR2 YNNKEL (reference sequence). With 1 base removed from V and 0 bases from J, the gap between germline ends came to 9 bases. CDR3 sequence: CASSQGGAMNTEAFF. The CDR3 DNA follows: TGTGCCAGCAGCCAAGGGGGAGCCATGAACACTGAAGCTTTCTTT.

A single count supports this clone. This chain connects TRBV6-5 to TRBJ1-6, with 7 nucleotides matching TRBD1. The CDR3 extends over 14 amino acids. V gave up 6 bases and J gave up 7 bases; unmatched junction bases: 6. Germline CDR1 is MNHEY and CDR2 is SVGAGI. DNA for the CDR3: TGTGCCAGCAGCGGGGACAGCGGGAATTCACCCCTCCACTTT. Protein product: CASSGDSGNSPLHF.

This rearrangement joins TRBV5-5 to TRBJ2-2; D unresolved. Trimming removed 4 bases from V and 4 bases from J, with 11 bases in between. Germline-derived CDR1 and CDR2 are SGHKS and YYEKEE (reference sequence). The CDR3 is made up of 14 amino acids. In DNA form, the CDR3 reads TGTGCCAGCAGCCCGGTGGTGAGCACCGGGGAGCTGTTTTTT. It codes for CASSPVVSTGELFF.

The chain recombines TRBV24-1 with TRBJ1-4; D ambiguous. This CDR3 region has 16 residues. V was trimmed by 6 bases and J by 7 bases, leaving 20 bases between them. Germline CDR1 reads KGHDR; CDR2 reads SFDVKD. CDR3 region: CATSPFVAPEGEKLFF. The DNA for the CDR3 is TGTGCCACCAGTCCCTTCGTGGCCCCGGAAGGTGAAAAACTGTTTTTT.

This clone is a singleton in its sample. This sequence joins TRBV12-3 or TRBV12-4 and TRBJ2-3; D remains ambiguous. The CDR3 totals 12 residues. Trimming removed 5 bases from V and 4 bases from J, with 7 bases in between. CDR3 protein: CASSPKPDTQYF. CDR3 coding DNA: TGTGCCAGCAGTCCAAAGCCAGATACGCAGTATTTT.

This chain links TRBV4-3 with TRBJ1-2; D call uncertain. Trimming took 0 bases from V and 4 from J, leaving 12 bases between them. The CDR3 is made up of 15 amino acids. CDR1 is LGHNA and CDR2 is YSLEER in the germline V gene. The CDR3 loop reads CASSQDKGEGYGYTF. CDR3 DNA sequence: TGCGCCAGCAGCCAAGACAAAGGCGAGGGCTATGGCTACACCTTC.

The chain links TRBV25-1 to TRBJ1-1, with TRBD1 identical over 8 bases. The trim removed 7 bases at V and 5 bases at J, leaving 6 bases unmatched. There are 13 residues in the CDR3. The germline gives CDR1 MGHDK, CDR2 SYGVNS. This CDR3 reads CASITGGSTEAFF. The CDR3, as DNA: TGTGCCAGCATTACAGGGGGGAGTACTGAAGCTTTCTTT. Full variable domain (missing parts from reference TRBV25-1 and TRBJ1-1): EADIYQTPRYLVIGTGKKITLECSQTMGHDKMYWYQQDPGMELHLIHYSYGVNSTEKGDLSSESTVSRIRTEHFPLTLESARPSHTSQYLCASITGGSTEAFFGQGTRLTVV.